These 30 T cell receptor beta chains originate from one sample sequenced in a study of T cell changes during pregnancy in multiple sclerosis. Produced via immunoSEQ multiplex PCR; TCRdb's table is partial and in-frame only. The table has 80,000 or so clones, about 92% seen once. Sequenced material: peripheral blood, taken before pregnancy. Receptor source: a female donor with multiple sclerosis, enrolled in a pregnancy study.

This chain connects TRBV10-2 to TRBJ1-5; TRBD1 agrees at 9 bases. CDR3 length: 15 residues. Unmatched junction bases numbered 8, after V lost 2 bases and J lost 9 bases. The germline V gene has CDR1 WSHSY and CDR2 SAAADI. This CDR3 reads CASSEPGQGGRPQHF. The CDR3 nucleotides read TGCGCCAGCAGTGAGCCGGGACAGGGCGGGCGGCCCCAGCATTTT.

This sequence joins TRBV7-9 and TRBJ1-5; 7 positions match TRBD1. Germline CDR1 is SEHNR and CDR2 is FQNEAQ (reference sequence). The CDR3 spans 18 residues. J gave up 0 bases and V 5 bases, and 13 bases lay outside the gene matches. Here the CDR3 reads CASSDYPRQGNSNQPQHF. In nucleotides, the CDR3 is TGTGCCAGCAGCGACTACCCCCGACAGGGAAATAGCAATCAGCCCCAGCATTTT.

V and J are TRBV5-1 and TRBJ2-3; the match to TRBD2 covers 8 bases. The trim removed 0 bases at V and 1 base at J, leaving 7 bases unmatched. This CDR3 has 17 residues. Germline loops: CDR1 SGHRS, CDR2 YFSETQ. The CDR3 DNA follows: TGCGCCAGCAGCTTGGGTTTGGGAGCGGGAGGCACAGATACGCAGTATTTT. Translation gives CASSLGLGAGGTDTQYF.

The chain employs TRBV9 and TRBJ2-3, with D possibly TRBD1 on 6 matching bases. Deletions cut 0 bases from V and 0 bases from J, with 14 bases between. Looked up from germline, CDR1 is SGDLS and CDR2 is YYNGEE. The length of the CDR3 is 17 residues. In DNA, the CDR3 is TGTGCCAGCAGCGTAGGAAGAGGGGGTCCTAGCACAGATACGCAGTATTTT. It is translated as CASSVGRGGPSTDTQYF.

The chain combines TRBV6-1 with TRBJ1-5; D remains ambiguous. This CDR3 is 14 amino acids long. Germline V gene lookup returns CDR1 MNHNS and CDR2 SASEGT. Trimming cost V 8 bases and J 3 bases, with 14 bases left between them. CDR3 loop: CASRVGGYNQPQHF. In DNA, the CDR3 is TGTGCCAGCCGGGTCGGTGGGTACAATCAGCCCCAGCATTTT.

The J gene is TRBJ2-1, the V gene TRBV1; TRBD1 is the table's D call, not checked against the DNA. TRBV1 is termed a pseudogene. The CDR3 contains 16 residues. The CDR3 loop reads CTSSQGPRTPYIEQFF. The CDR3, as DNA: TGCACCAGCAGCCAAGGTCCCCGGACACCTTACATTGAGCAGTTCTTC.

This sequence joins TRBV30 and TRBJ2-7; tentatively, D is TRBD1 (6 bases). The CDR3 runs to 12 residues. CDR1 and CDR2 (germline): GTSNPN, SVGIG (reference sequence). V was shortened by 5 bases and J by 0 bases, with 8 bases between the two germline ends. The CDR3 nucleotides read TGTGCCTGGGGGGGCAGCTCCTACGAGCAGTACTTC. This translates into CAWGGSSYEQYF.

The V call is TRBV9, the J call TRBJ1-6; the match to TRBD1 covers 8 bases. Per germline, CDR1 SGDLS and CDR2 YYNGEE. Unmatched junction bases numbered 20, after V lost 3 bases and J lost 9 bases. The CDR3 is 19 amino acids. Written as DNA, the CDR3 is TGTGCCAGCAGCGCACCAATAACAGGGGGTCTGGTTTACGGTTCACCCCTCCACTTT. As protein: CASSAPITGGLVYGSPLHF.

V and J are TRBV7-8 and TRBJ2-5; D is unresolved. The length of the CDR3 is 14 residues. Trimming took 1 base from V and 4 from J, leaving 10 bases between them. CDR1 is SGHVS and CDR2 is FQNEAQ in the germline V gene. The CDR3 bases are TGTGCCAGCAGCTTAGTGAGTAGCCCAGAGACCCAGTACTTC. Translation gives CASSLVSSPETQYF.

The J gene is TRBJ1-1, the V gene TRBV9, with D hard to call. Trimming cost V 3 bases and J 1 base, with 10 bases left between them. Per germline, CDR1 SGDLS and CDR2 YYNGEE. The CDR3 has 14 residues. DNA for the CDR3: TGTGCCAGCAGCGACTCAACAGAGAACACTGAAGCTTTCTTT. It codes for CASSDSTENTEAFF. The full variable domain, its missing parts supplied by reference TRBV9 and TRBJ1-1, is DSGVTQTPKHLITATGQRVTLRCSPRSGDLSVYWYQQSLDQGLQFLIQYYNGEERAKGNILERFSAQQFPDLHSELNLSSLELGDSALYFCASSDSTENTEAFFGQGTRLTVV.

The rearrangement uses TRBV9 and TRBJ1-2, with D possibly being TRBD1 (6 bases). Germline lookup yields CDR1 SGDLS and CDR2 YYNGEE. V was trimmed by 0 bases and J by 4 bases, leaving 10 bases between them. This CDR3 contains 14 residues. The CDR3 coding sequence is TGTGCCAGCAGCGTAGAACAGGGTGGCTATGGCTACACCTTC. It specifies CASSVEQGGYGYTF. Supplemented by reference TRBV9 and TRBJ1-2, the full variable domain reads DSGVTQTPKHLITATGQRVTLRCSPRSGDLSVYWYQQSLDQGLQFLIQYYNGEERAKGNILERFSAQQFPDLHSELNLSSLELGDSALYFCASSVEQGGYGYTFGSGTRLTVV.

The rearrangement joins TRBV5-1 to TRBJ1-1, with unresolved D. The CDR3 covers 13 residues. V lost 0 bases and J 3 bases, leaving 6 bases between the germline ends. CDR1 and CDR2 (germline): SGHRS, YFSETQ. This CDR3 is CASSLGGDTEAFF. The CDR3 region has the DNA TGCGCCAGCAGCTTGGGCGGAGACACTGAAGCTTTCTTT. Complete variable domain (other parts from reference TRBV5-1 and TRBJ1-1): KAGVTQTPRYLIKTRGQQVTLSCSPISGHRSVSWYQQTPGQGLQFLFEYFSETQRNKGNFPGRFSGRQFSNSRSEMNVSTLELGDSALYLCASSLGGDTEAFFGQGTRLTVV.

This clone showed up just a few times. The V and J genes are TRBV30 and TRBJ1-1; D unclear. Trimming took off 0 bases at V and 0 bases at J, with 8 bases between the two ends. This CDR3 contains 14 residues. Germline CDR1 is GTSNPN and CDR2 is SVGIG (reference sequence). Here the CDR3 reads CAWSVFGVNTEAFF. The CDR3 nucleotides are TGTGCCTGGAGTGTATTCGGGGTGAACACTGAAGCTTTCTTT.

This chain links TRBV9 with TRBJ2-5, with 9 bases that match TRBD2. Trimming cost V 1 base and J 5 bases; bases outside gene matches: 12. The germline CDR1 and CDR2 sequences are SGDLS and YYNGEE. The CDR3 is made up of 17 amino acids. CDR3 DNA sequence: TGTGCCAGCAGCGTATCCCCATCGCGGGGGGGCCAGGAGACCCAGTACTTC. Translation gives CASSVSPSRGGQETQYF.

This clone was seen just once. The V gene is TRBV4-1, the J gene TRBJ1-1, with D possibly being TRBD1 (5 bases). V dropped 5 bases and J dropped 6 bases, with 13 bases sitting between them. The germline CDR1 and CDR2 sequences are MGHRA and YSYEKL. This CDR3 spans 13 amino acids. The CDR3 region has the DNA TGCGCCAGCAGCTCAATGGGGGGTCCTGAAGCTTTCTTT. Amino acid sequence: CASSSMGGPEAFF.

This clone was observed a few times. The chain has TRBV4-1 and TRBJ1-1, with a possible D match to TRBD1 (6 bases). V lost 5 bases, J lost 7 bases, and 14 bases lay in between. Germline V gene lookup returns CDR1 MGHRA and CDR2 YSYEKL. The CDR3 sequence is 13 residues long. DNA for the CDR3: TGCGCCAGCAGCAGTATCGACAGGAGTGAAGCTTTCTTT. Translating gives CASSSIDRSEAFF.

The V call is TRBV7-6, the J call TRBJ2-3; D is perhaps TRBD2 (5 bases). The CDR3 totals 16 residues. CDR1 is SGHVS, CDR2 FNYEAQ, per germline. V shed 5 bases and J shed 0 bases, with 15 bases lying between them. The CDR3 reads CASSRTGFSSTDTQYF. DNA for the CDR3: TGTGCCAGCAGCAGGACTGGGTTTTCTAGCACAGATACGCAGTATTTT.

V usage is TRBV4-2 and J usage is TRBJ2-3; a weak D match, TRBD1 (6 bases). The CDR3 is made up of 14 amino acids. Trimming cost V 2 bases and J 3 bases, with 9 bases left between them. Germline V gene data show CDR1 as LGHNA and CDR2 as YNFKEQ. Here the CDR3 DNA reads TGTGCCAGCAGCCAATCTCAGGGGACAGATACGCAGTATTTT. Amino acid sequence: CASSQSQGTDTQYF.

This clone was seen once. The J gene is TRBJ1-2, the V gene TRBV15; D is undetermined. The CDR3 has 15 amino acids. Between the trimmed V and J ends, which lost 3 bases and 4 bases, there was a span of 15 bases. Germline CDR1 LNHNV, CDR2 YYDKDF (reference sequence). In DNA, the CDR3 is TGTGCCACCAGCAGTGTTGGCATGTCGATCTATGGCTACACCTTC. Its translation is CATSSVGMSIYGYTF.

This sequence joins TRBV5-4 and TRBJ2-7; D is uncertain. The CDR3 sequence is 11 residues long. The V end lost 3 bases, the J end lost 7 bases, and 8 bases lay between the germline ends. CDR1 is SGHNT, CDR2 YYREEE, per germline (reference sequence). The CDR3 loop is CASSSVEEQYF. As DNA, the CDR3 is TGTGCCAGCAGCTCCGTTGAGGAGCAGTACTTC.

V is TRBV7-9 and J is TRBJ1-5, with 7 positions matching TRBD1. This CDR3 comprises 17 residues. Trimming cost V 1 base and J 6 bases; bases outside gene matches: 12. The germline V gene has CDR1 SEHNR and CDR2 FQNEAQ (reference sequence). CDR3 region: CASSLVMGQSMGQPQHF. In nucleotides, the CDR3 is TGTGCCAGCAGCTTAGTAATGGGACAGTCGATGGGTCAGCCCCAGCATTTT.

The rearrangement joins TRBV6-1 to TRBJ2-3, with 11 bases matching TRBD2. The trim removed 2 bases at V and 6 bases at J, leaving 4 bases unmatched. CDR3 length: 15 residues. The V gene's germline CDR1 is MNHNS and CDR2 SASEGT. The CDR3 sequence is CASSEYRTSGDTQYF. CDR3 DNA: TGTGCCAGCAGTGAATATCGGACTAGCGGGGATACGCAGTATTTT.

The V call is TRBV29-1, the J call TRBJ1-1; tentative D call: TRBD1 (6 bases). V was cut by 4 bases and J by 2 bases, with 17 bases left in between. This CDR3 spans 15 amino acids. In germline, CDR1 is SQVTM, CDR2 ANQGSEA. The CDR3 bases are TGCAGCGTTGCGCGCGAGACAGGAGCCAACACTGAAGCTTTCTTT. Translated, it gives CSVARETGANTEAFF.

The rearrangement uses TRBV7-3 and TRBJ2-1; tentatively, D is TRBD2 (7 bases). The CDR3 sequence is 16 residues long. Germline CDR1 reads SGHTA; CDR2 reads FQGTGA. V lost 1 base and J lost 2, with 12 bases in between. CDR3 loop: CASSLMAGAAYNEQFF. CDR3 bases: TGTGCCAGCAGCTTAATGGCGGGGGCGGCCTACAATGAGCAGTTCTTC.

V usage is TRBV30 and J usage is TRBJ1-3; 8 bases are shared with TRBD1. The V gene's germline CDR1 is GTSNPN and CDR2 SVGIG (reference sequence). Trimming took 4 bases from V and 4 from J; bases not matched to a gene: 6. The CDR3 consists of 14 residues. CDR3 bases: TGTGCCTGGACCCAAGACAGGGGAGGAAACACCATATATTTT. As protein: CAWTQDRGGNTIYF.

The chain has TRBV13 and TRBJ1-2; 8 nucleotides agree with TRBD1. The J segment lost 3 bases and the V segment lost 5 bases, leaving 17 bases of the junction unmatched. The CDR3 extends over 18 amino acids. The germline V gene has CDR1 PRHDT and CDR2 FYEKMQ (reference sequence). The DNA of the CDR3 is TGTGCCAGCAGCCATGTCCTGGGCGGACAGGGTAGGGACTATGGCTACACCTTC. It encodes CASSHVLGGQGRDYGYTF.

This clone was detected a few times. The chain joins TRBV15 to TRBJ1-1, with unresolved D. The CDR3 sequence is 11 residues long. Germline-derived CDR1 and CDR2 are LNHNV and YYDKDF (reference sequence). V dropped 7 bases and J dropped 7 bases, with 10 bases sitting between them. As DNA, the CDR3 is TGTGCCACCACCCTCCCGTGTGAAGCTTTCTTT. Translated, it gives CATTLPCEAFF.

V is TRBV5-1 and J is TRBJ1-1; tentative D call: TRBD1 (5 bases). This CDR3 comprises 15 residues. The ends were cut back, 4 bases at V and 0 bases at J, with 13 bases in the middle. Looked up from germline, CDR1 is SGHRS and CDR2 is YFSETQ. The CDR3 DNA sequence: TGCGCCAGCAGCAGTAGGGGTGGGGTGAACACTGAAGCTTTCTTT. Translation: CASSSRGGVNTEAFF.

The chain is built from TRBV9 and TRBJ2-7; 9 bases agree with TRBD1. J lost 4 bases, V lost 5 bases, and 4 bases had no gene match. Germline values: CDR1 SGDLS, CDR2 YYNGEE. The CDR3 covers 13 residues. The CDR3, as DNA: TGTGCCAGCAGTCGGACAGGGGAATACGAGCAGTACTTC. This sequence encodes CASSRTGEYEQYF.

The chain has TRBV7-3 and TRBJ2-2; 7 nucleotides match TRBD1. The trim removed 6 bases at V and 2 bases at J, leaving 9 bases unmatched. Germline V gives CDR1 SGHTA, CDR2 FQGTGA. This CDR3 is 16 amino acids long. DNA for the CDR3: TGTGCCAGCAGTCGGCAGTGGACAGGAAACACCGGGGAGCTGTTTTTT. Translated: CASSRQWTGNTGELFF.